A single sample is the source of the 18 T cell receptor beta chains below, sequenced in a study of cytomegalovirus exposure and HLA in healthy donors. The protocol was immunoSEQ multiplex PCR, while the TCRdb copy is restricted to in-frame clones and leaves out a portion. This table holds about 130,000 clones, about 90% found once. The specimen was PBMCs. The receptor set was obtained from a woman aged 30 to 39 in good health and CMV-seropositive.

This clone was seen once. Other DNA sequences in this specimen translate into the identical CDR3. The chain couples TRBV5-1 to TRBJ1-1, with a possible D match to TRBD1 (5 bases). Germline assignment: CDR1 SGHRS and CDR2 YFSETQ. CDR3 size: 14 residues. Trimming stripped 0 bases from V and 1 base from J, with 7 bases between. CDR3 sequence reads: CASSLEGQNTEAFF. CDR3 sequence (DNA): TGCGCCAGCAGCTTGGAGGGGCAGAACACTGAAGCTTTCTTT.

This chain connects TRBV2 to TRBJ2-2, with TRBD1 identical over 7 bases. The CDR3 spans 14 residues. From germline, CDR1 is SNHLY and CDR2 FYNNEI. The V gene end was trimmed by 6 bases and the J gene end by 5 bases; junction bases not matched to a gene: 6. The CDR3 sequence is CASSATGSTGELFF. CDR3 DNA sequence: TGTGCCAGCAGCGCGACAGGGTCGACCGGGGAGCTGTTTTTT.

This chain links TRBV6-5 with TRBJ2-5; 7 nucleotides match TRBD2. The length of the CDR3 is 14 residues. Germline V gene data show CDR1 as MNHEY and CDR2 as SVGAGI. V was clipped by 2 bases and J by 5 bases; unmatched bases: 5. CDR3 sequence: CASSYMGGSETQYF. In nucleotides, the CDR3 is TGTGCCAGCAGTTACATGGGGGGGAGTGAGACCCAGTACTTC.

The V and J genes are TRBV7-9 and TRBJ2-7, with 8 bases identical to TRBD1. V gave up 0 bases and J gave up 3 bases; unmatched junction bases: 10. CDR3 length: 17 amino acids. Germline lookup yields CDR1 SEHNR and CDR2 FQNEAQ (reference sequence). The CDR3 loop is CASSLAIRDRINYEQYF. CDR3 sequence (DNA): TGTGCCAGCAGCTTAGCGATCCGGGACAGGATTAACTACGAGCAGTACTTC. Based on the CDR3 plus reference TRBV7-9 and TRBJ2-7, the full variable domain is DTGVSQNPRHKITKRGQNVTFRCDPISEHNRLYWYRQTLGQGPEFLTYFQNEAQLEKSRLLSDRFSAERPKGSFSTLEIQRTEQGDSAMYLCASSLAIRDRINYEQYFGPGTRLTVT.

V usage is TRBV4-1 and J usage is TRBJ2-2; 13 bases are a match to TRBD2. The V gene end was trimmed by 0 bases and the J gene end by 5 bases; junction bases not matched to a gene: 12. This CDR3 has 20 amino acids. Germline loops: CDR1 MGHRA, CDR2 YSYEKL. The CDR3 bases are TGCGCCAGCAGCCAAGATACGACTAGCGGGGGGCCCTACGGGACCGGGGAGCTGTTTTTT. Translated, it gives CASSQDTTSGGPYGTGELFF.

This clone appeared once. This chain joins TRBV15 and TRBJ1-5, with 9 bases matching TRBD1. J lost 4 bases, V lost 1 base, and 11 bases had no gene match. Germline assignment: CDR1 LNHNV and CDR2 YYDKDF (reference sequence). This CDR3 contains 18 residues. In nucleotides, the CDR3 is TGTGCCACCAGCAGAGGGGGACAGGGATATCGGCCTAATCAGCCCCAGCATTTT. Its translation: CATSRGGQGYRPNQPQHF.

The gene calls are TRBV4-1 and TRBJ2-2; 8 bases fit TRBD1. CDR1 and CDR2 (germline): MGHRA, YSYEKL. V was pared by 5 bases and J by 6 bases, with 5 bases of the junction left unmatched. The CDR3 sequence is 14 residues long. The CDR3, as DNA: TGCGCCAGCAGCGGACAGGGCGGCGCCGGGGAGCTGTTTTTT. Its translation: CASSGQGGAGELFF.

CDR3 amino acids: CASSKAGDTQYF. DNA for the CDR3: TGTGCCAGCAGTAAGGCGGGAGATACGCAGTATTTT. The V call is TRBV2, the J call TRBJ2-3; tentative D call: TRBD2 (5 bases). V was clipped by 5 bases and J by 5 bases, with 8 bases between them. Germline V CDR1 and CDR2: SNHLY, FYNNEI. There are 12 residues in the CDR3.

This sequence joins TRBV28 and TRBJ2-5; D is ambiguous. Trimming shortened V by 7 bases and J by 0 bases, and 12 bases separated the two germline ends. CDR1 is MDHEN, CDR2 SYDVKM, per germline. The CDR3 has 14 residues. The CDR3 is CASIPQAYQETQYF. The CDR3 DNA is TGTGCCAGCATTCCCCAGGCTTACCAAGAGACCCAGTACTTC.

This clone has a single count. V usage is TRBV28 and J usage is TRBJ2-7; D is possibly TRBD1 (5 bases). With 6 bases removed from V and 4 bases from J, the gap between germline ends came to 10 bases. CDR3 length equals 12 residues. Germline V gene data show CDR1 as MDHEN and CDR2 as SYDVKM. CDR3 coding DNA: TGTGCCAGCAGGACCCAGGGATACGAGCAGTACTTC. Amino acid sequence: CASRTQGYEQYF.

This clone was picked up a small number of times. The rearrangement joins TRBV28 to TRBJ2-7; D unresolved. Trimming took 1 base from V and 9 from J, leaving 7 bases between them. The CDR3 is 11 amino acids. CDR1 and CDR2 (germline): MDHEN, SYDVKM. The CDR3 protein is CASSLYGGQYF. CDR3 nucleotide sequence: TGTGCCAGCAGTTTATACGGCGGGCAGTACTTC.

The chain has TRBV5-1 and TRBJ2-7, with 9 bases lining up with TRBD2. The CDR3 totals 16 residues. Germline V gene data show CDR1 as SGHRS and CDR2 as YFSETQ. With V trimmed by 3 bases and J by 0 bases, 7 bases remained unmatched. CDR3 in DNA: TGCGCCAGCAGCTCCCAGAGCGGGAGGATCTCCTACGAGCAGTACTTC. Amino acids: CASSSQSGRISYEQYF. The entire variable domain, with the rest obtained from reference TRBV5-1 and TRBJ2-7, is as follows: KAGVTQTPRYLIKTRGQQVTLSCSPISGHRSVSWYQQTPGQGLQFLFEYFSETQRNKGNFPGRFSGRQFSNSRSEMNVSTLELGDSALYLCASSSQSGRISYEQYFGPGTRLTVT.

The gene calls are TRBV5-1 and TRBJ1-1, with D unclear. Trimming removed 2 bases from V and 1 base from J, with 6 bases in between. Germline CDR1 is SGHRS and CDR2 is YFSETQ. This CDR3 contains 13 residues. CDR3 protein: CASSFTQNTEAFF. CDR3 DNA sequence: TGCGCCAGCAGCTTTACACAGAACACTGAAGCTTTCTTT.

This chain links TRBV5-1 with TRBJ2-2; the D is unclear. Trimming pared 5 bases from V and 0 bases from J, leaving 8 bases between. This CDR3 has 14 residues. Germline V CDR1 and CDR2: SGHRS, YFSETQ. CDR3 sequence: CASRAPSNTGELFF. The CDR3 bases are TGCGCCAGCAGGGCACCTTCGAACACCGGGGAGCTGTTTTTT.

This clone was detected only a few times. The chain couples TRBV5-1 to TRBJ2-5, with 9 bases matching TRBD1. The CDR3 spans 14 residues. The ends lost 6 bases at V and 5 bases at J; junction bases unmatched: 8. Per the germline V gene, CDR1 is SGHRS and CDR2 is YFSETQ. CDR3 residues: CASKEQGARETQYF. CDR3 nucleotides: TGCGCCAGCAAGGAACAGGGGGCCCGGGAGACCCAGTACTTC.

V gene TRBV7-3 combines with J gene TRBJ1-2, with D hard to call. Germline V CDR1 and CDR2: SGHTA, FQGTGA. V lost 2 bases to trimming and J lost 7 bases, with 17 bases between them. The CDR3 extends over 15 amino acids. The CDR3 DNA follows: TGTGCCAGCAGCTTACAACCGGGTGGTGGCGTTGGCTACACCTTC. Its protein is CASSLQPGGGVGYTF.

The CDR3 bases are TGTGCCAGCAGGCCCAGGGGAGAGGAAAAACTGTTTTTT. As protein: CASRPRGEEKLFF. The gene calls are TRBV7-9 and TRBJ1-4; the D gene is possibly TRBD1 (6 bases). CDR3 length equals 13 residues. V was shortened by 6 bases and J by 8 bases, with 13 bases between the two germline ends. Germline-derived CDR1 and CDR2 are SEHNR and FQNEAQ (reference sequence).

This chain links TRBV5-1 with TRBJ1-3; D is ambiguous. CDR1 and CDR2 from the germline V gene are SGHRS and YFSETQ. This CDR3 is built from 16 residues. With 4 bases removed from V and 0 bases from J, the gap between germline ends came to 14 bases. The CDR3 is CASSVSGSSSGNTIYF. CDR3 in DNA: TGCGCCAGCAGCGTCTCCGGGTCTAGCTCTGGAAACACCATATATTTT. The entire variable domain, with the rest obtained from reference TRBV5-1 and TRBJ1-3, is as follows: KAGVTQTPRYLIKTRGQQVTLSCSPISGHRSVSWYQQTPGQGLQFLFEYFSETQRNKGNFPGRFSGRQFSNSRSEMNVSTLELGDSALYLCASSVSGSSSGNTIYFGEGSWLTVV.